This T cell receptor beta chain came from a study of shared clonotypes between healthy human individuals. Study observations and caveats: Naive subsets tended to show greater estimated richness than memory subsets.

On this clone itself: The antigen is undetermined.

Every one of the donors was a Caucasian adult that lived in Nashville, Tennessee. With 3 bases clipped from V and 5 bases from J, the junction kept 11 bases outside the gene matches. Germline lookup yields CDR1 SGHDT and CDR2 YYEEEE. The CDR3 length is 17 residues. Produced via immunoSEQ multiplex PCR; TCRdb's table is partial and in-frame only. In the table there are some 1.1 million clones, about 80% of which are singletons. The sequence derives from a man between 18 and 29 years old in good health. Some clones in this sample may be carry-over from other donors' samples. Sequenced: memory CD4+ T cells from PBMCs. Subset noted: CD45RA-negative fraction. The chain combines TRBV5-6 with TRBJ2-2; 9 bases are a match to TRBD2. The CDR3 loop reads CASSWGTGLALTGELFF. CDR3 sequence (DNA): TGTGCCAGCAGCTGGGGGACCGGACTAGCGCTGACCGGGGAGCTGTTTTTT. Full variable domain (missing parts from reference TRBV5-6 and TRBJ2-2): DAGVTQSPTHLIKTRGQQVTLRCSPKSGHDTVSWYQQALGQGPQFIFQYYEEEERQRGNFPDRFSGHQFPNYSSELNVNALLLGDSALYLCASSWGTGLALTGELFFGEGSRLTVL.